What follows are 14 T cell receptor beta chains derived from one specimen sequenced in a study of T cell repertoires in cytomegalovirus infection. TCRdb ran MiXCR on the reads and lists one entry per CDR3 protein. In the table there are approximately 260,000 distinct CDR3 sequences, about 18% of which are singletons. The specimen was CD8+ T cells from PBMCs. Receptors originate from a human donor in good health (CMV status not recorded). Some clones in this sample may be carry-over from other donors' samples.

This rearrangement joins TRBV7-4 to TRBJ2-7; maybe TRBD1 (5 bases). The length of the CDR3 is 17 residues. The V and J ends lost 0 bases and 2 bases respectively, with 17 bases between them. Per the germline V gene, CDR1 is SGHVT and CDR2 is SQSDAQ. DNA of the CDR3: TGTGCCAGCAGCTTAGCGGATGGTGGGGCTCAGGCCTACGAGCAGTACTTC. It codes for CASSLADGGAQAYEQYF.

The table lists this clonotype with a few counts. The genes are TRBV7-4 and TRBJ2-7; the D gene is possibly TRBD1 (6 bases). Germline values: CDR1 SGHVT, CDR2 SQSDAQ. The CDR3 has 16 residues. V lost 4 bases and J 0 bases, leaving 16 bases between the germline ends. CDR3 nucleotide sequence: TGTGCCAGCAGCTCCACGCACAGGGTCGACTCCTACGAGCAGTACTTC. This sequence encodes CASSSTHRVDSYEQYF.

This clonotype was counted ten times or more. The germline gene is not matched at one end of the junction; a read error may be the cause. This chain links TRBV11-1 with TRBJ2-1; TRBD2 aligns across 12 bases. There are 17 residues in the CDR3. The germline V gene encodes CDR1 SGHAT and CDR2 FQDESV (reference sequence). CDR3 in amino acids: CASSIAALAGGGNEQFF. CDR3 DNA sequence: TGTGCCAGCAGCATAGCGGCACTAGCGGGGGGCGGCAATGAGCAGTTCTTC.

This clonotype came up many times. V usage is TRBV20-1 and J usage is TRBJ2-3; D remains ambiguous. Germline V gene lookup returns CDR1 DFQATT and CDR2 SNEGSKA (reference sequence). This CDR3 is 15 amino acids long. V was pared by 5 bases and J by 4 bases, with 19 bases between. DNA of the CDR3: TGCAGTGCTCCCCTTCGCTCAGAGTTCCCAGATACGCAGTATTTT. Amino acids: CSAPLRSEFPDTQYF.

CDR3 amino acids: CASSSGGSPAKNIQYF. CDR3 DNA sequence: TGTGCCAGCAGCTCAGGGGGCAGTCCCGCCAAAAACATTCAGTACTTC. This sequence joins TRBV7-4 and TRBJ2-4; 8 nucleotides match TRBD1. V dropped 4 bases and J dropped 1; count of bases not matched to a gene: 6. This CDR3 has 16 amino acids. The germline gives CDR1 SGHVT, CDR2 SQSDAQ.

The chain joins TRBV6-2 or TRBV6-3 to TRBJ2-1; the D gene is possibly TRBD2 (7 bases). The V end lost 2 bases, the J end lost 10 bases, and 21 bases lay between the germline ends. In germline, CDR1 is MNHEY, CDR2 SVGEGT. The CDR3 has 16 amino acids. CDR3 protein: CASSYERGAGQVEQFF. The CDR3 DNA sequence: TGTGCCAGCAGTTACGAACGGGGGGCCGGCCAGGTCGAGCAGTTCTTC.

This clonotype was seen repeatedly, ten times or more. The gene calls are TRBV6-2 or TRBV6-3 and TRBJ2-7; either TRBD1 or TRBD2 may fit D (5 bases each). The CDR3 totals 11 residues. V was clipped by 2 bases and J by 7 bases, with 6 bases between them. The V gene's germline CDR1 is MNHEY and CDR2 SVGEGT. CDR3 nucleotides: TGTGCCAGCAGTTACGGGGGAGAGCAGTACTTC. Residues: CASSYGGEQYF.

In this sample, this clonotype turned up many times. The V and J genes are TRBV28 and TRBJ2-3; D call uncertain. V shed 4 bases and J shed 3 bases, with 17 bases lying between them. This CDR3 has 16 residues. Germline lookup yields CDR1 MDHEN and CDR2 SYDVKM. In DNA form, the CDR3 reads TGTGCCAGCAGTTACAGACTTACTGGGGATACAGATACGCAGTATTTT. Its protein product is CASSYRLTGDTDTQYF.

This CDR3 is CASKGGNEREKLFF. DNA of the CDR3: TGTGCCAGCAAAGGAGGGAACGAGCGTGAAAAACTGTTTTTT. The rearrangement links TRBV6-1 to TRBJ1-4, with D unresolved. The CDR3 extends over 14 amino acids. The V end was cut by 7 bases, the J end by 7 bases, with 16 bases between. Per the germline V gene, CDR1 is MNHNS and CDR2 is SASEGT.

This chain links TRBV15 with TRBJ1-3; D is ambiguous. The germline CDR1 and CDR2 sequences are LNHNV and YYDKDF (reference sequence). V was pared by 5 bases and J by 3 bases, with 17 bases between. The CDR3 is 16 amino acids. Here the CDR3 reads CATSPGLLPDGNTIYF. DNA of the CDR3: TGTGCCACCAGCCCGGGCCTACTCCCAGATGGAAACACCATATATTTT.

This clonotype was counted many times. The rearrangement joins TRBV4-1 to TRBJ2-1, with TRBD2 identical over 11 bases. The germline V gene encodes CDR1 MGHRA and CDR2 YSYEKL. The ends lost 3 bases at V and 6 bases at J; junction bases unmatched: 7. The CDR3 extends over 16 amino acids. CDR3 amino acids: CASSHQLAGDGNEQFF. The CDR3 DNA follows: TGCGCCAGCAGCCACCAACTAGCGGGGGACGGCAATGAGCAGTTCTTC.

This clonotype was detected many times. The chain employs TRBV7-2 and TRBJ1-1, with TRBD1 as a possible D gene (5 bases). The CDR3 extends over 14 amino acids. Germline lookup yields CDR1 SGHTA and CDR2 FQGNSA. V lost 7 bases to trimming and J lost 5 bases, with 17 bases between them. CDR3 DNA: TGTGCCAGCACCCAGGGTCATGGGTGGACTGAAGCTTTCTTT. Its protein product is CASTQGHGWTEAFF.

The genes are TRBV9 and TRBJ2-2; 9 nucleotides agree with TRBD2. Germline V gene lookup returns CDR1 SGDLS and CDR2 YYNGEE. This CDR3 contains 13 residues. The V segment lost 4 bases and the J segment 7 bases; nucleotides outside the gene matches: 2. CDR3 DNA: TGTGCCAGCAGCCCGCGGGGGGGCGGGGAGCTGTTTTTT. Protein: CASSPRGGGELFF.

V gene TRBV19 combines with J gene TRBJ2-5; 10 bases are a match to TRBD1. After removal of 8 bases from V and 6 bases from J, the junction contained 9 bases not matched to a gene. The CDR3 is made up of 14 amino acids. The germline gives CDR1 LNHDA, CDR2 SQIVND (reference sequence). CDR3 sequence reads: CASQPGQGSQTQYF. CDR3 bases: TGTGCCAGTCAACCGGGACAGGGGAGCCAGACCCAGTACTTC.